Shown below are 5 T cell receptor beta chains from a single sample sequenced in a study of T cells expressing NK-cell markers. Using the 5' RACE reads, TCRdb records one entry per CDR3 protein without DNA. This table holds 150,000 to 180,000 distinct CDR3 sequences. Sequences were obtained from blood T cells: a sorted CD56 or NKG2C T cell subset, CD4+ or CD8+ T cells, or bulk PBMC T cells (not recorded which). The receptors here all came from a woman aged 50 to 65 in good health.

The J gene is TRBJ2-7, the V gene TRBV4-1; TCRdb's D call, TRBD1, is unchecked because there is no DNA. Germline V lookup: CDR1 MGHRA, CDR2 YSYEKL. The length of the CDR3 is 14 residues. The CDR3 loop reads CASKIGQGKYEQYF.

The chain joins TRBV10-3 to TRBJ1-2; the TRBD1 assignment by TCRdb is unverifiable without DNA. There are 14 residues in the CDR3. Germline CDR1 is ENHRY and CDR2 is SYGVKD. This CDR3 is CATWSGTEVYGYTF.

The chain has TRBV5-1 and TRBJ2-1; there is no DNA to check the TCRdb D call of TRBD2. CDR3 length: 16 residues. From germline, CDR1 is SGHRS and CDR2 YFSETQ. CDR3 sequence: CASSPPGLADYNEQFF.

The CDR3 here is CASSLIGDLRETQYF. V is TRBV5-1 and J is TRBJ2-5; TCRdb's D call of TRBD2 is untestable without DNA. CDR3 length: 15 residues. From germline, CDR1 is SGHRS and CDR2 YFSETQ.

V gene TRBV19 combines with J gene TRBJ2-7. The CDR3 covers 13 residues. From germline, CDR1 is LNHDA and CDR2 SQIVND (reference sequence). CDR3 sequence reads: CASSPQGPNEQYF.